This T cell receptor beta chain was sequenced in a study of ipilimumab plus nivolumab after autologous stem cell transplantation. Study details: Typical patient got four to six ipilimumab doses and about eight nivolumab doses (median). DLBCL patients had primary refractory or relapsed disease. Study findings and constraints: TCR repertoire, Treg phenotype and gut microbiota reportedly support more study of this approach.

Sequencing was performed with immunoSEQ multiplex PCR; in TCRdb, only in-frame clones are kept and a portion is missing. The sample holds around 84,000 clones; nearly 85% are singletons and the top ten take less than 2.5%. Starting 14 to 28 days after autologous transplant, ipilimumab 1 mg/kg was given. Between the trimmed V and J ends, which lost 3 bases and 2 bases, there was a span of 15 bases. Germline V gene lookup returns CDR1 LGHNA and CDR2 YNFKEQ. CDR3 size: 16 residues. A word on this clone: Antigen unknown.

V gene TRBV4-2 combines with J gene TRBJ2-3; D assignment may be TRBD1 or TRBD2 (6 bases each). The specimen was PBMCs, collected in a trial of ipilimumab plus nivolumab as post-transplant consolidation. This TCR was recovered from a male donor with diffuse large B-cell lymphoma. The CDR3 DNA sequence: TGTGCCAGCAGCCACATTAATGGGGGGCCCACAGATACGCAGTATTTT. Translating gives CASSHINGGPTDTQYF.